A selection of T cell receptor beta chains follows, all from one sample in a study of identical twins. TCRdb itself ran the 5' RACE reads through MiXCR, one entry per CDR3 protein. Of about 530,000 distinct CDR3 sequences detected, 20% to 25% appear once; the ten largest clones hold about 0.5%. This sample also belongs to another study, concerning yellow fever vaccine responses in identical twins.

Sequenced input: CD4+ T cells sorted from blood. All receptors come from a woman in her late teens or twenties in good health. Each CDR3 is given with its conserved first and last residue. Fields, in order: V gene, clone size, J gene, CDR3 protein. Only some rows state a clone size, as once, few, many or a class for expanded clones.

TRBV5-3	-	TRBJ2-7	CARILGPVGSYEQYF
TRBV24-1	once	TRBJ2-1	CATSYLIRSSYNEQFF
TRBV7-8	few	TRBJ2-3	CASSWGGGMQYF
TRBV7-2	few	TRBJ2-5	CASSFGTSGRITQYF
TRBV20-1	-	TRBJ2-1	CSARPLAGGYNEQFF
TRBV12-3/TRBV12-4	-	TRBJ1-5	CASSFSVSHPTIQPQHF
TRBV7-9	-	TRBJ2-7	CASSSGALYEQYF
TRBV20-1	-	TRBJ2-2	CSAPDVTGELFF
TRBV28	many	TRBJ1-2	CASSSPEYNGGYTF
TRBV28	few	TRBJ2-6	CASSASGQGTGANVLTF
TRBV29-1	-	TRBJ2-2	CSVTAGFNTGELFF
TRBV7-3	-	TRBJ2-3	CASSPWGVRDTQYF
TRBV12-3/TRBV12-4	-	TRBJ2-7	CAGSLYGGYEQYF